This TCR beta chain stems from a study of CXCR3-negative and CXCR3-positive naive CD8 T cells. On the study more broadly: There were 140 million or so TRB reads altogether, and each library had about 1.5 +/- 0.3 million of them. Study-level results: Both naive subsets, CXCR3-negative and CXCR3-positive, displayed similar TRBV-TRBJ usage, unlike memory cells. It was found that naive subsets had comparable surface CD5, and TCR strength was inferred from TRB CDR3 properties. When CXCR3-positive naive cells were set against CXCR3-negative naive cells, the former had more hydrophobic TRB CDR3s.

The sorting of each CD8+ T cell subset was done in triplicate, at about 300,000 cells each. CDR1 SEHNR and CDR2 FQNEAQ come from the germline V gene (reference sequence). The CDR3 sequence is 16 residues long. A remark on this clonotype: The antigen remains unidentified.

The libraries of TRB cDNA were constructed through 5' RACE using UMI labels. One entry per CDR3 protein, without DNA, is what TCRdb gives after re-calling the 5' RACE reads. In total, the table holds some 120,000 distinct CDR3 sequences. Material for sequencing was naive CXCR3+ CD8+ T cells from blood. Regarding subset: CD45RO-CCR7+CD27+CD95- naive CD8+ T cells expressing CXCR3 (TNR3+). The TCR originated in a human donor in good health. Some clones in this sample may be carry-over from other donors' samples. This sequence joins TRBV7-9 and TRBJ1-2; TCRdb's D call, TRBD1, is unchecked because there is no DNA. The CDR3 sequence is CASSQARDIANYGYTF. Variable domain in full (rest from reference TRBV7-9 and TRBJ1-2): DTGVSQNPRHKITKRGQNVTFRCDPISEHNRLYWYRQTLGQGPEFLTYFQNEAQLEKSRLLSDRFSAERPKGSFSTLEIQRTEQGDSAMYLCASSQARDIANYGYTFGSGTRLTVV.